One and the same sample provided the 20 T cell receptor beta chains below, sequenced in a study of shared clonotypes between healthy human individuals. Produced via immunoSEQ multiplex PCR; TCRdb's table is partial and in-frame only. The sample shows 2,500,000 or so clones, about nine tenths of them seen only once. Sequences were obtained from naive CD4+ T cells from PBMCs. Subset of the sample: CD45RA+ positively selected. All receptors come from a man between 18 and 35 years old in good health. Some clones in this sample may be carry-over from other donors' samples.

This chain uses TRBV5-8 with TRBJ2-5; D ambiguous. The germline gives CDR1 SGHTS, CDR2 YDEGEE. The CDR3 covers 11 residues. The V gene lost 8 bases and the J gene lost 4 bases, with 9 bases spanning the gap. In DNA form, the CDR3 reads TGTGCCAGTTATCTCCCAGAGACCCAGTACTTC. It encodes CASYLPETQYF.

DNA for the CDR3: TGTGCCAGCAGCCCCCCAACTAGCGGGGCAGATACGCAGTATTTT. Residues: CASSPPTSGADTQYF. This chain uses TRBV7-9 with TRBJ2-3; 10 bases are a match to TRBD2. The length of the CDR3 is 15 residues. The trim removed 5 bases at V and 4 bases at J, leaving 6 bases unmatched. From germline, CDR1 is SEHNR and CDR2 FQNEAQ (reference sequence).

This clone was counted a single time. The chain couples TRBV6-1 to TRBJ1-2; no clear D gene. This CDR3 spans 15 amino acids. With 0 bases removed from V and 6 bases from J, the gap between germline ends came to 14 bases. CDR1 and CDR2 from the germline V gene are MNHNS and SASEGT. The CDR3 protein is CASSEAWTSEDGYTF. The DNA for the CDR3 is TGTGCCAGCAGTGAAGCATGGACTTCGGAAGATGGCTACACCTTC.

V usage is TRBV5-1 and J usage is TRBJ1-1, with 7 nucleotides matching TRBD1. Trimming at V came to 4 bases and at J to 3 bases, leaving 9 bases not matched to a gene. The CDR3 runs to 15 residues. Germline V gene data show CDR1 as SGHRS and CDR2 as YFSETQ. CDR3 nucleotides: TGCGCCAGCAGCCTGCAGGGGGAGGGGTACACTGAAGCTTTCTTT. Translation gives CASSLQGEGYTEAFF.

The J gene is TRBJ2-7, the V gene TRBV18, with 8 bases matching TRBD1. The trim removed 2 bases at V and 6 bases at J, leaving 9 bases unmatched. The germline V gene has CDR1 KGHSH and CDR2 LQKENI. This CDR3 has 15 residues. In DNA, the CDR3 is TGTGCCAGCTCACCAAACCCTCAGGGGGCGGGCGAGCAGTACTTC. Translation: CASSPNPQGAGEQYF.

This chain joins TRBV5-5 and TRBJ1-3; no clear D. This CDR3 has 15 amino acids. The V end lost 0 bases, the J end lost 4 bases, and 11 bases lay between the germline ends. The germline V gene has CDR1 SGHKS and CDR2 YYEKEE (reference sequence). The CDR3 nucleotides are TGTGCCAGCAGCTTGGTGAAGGAGTCCGGAAACACCATATATTTT. It is translated as CASSLVKESGNTIYF.

V gene TRBV29-1 combines with J gene TRBJ1-6; D is perhaps TRBD1 (5 bases). The CDR3 extends over 14 amino acids. Germline V gene sequence: CDR1 SQVTM, CDR2 ANQGSEA. Trimming left V 5 bases short and J 7 bases short, with 15 bases between. CDR3 DNA sequence: TGCAGCGTTATGGACACCAACAGCAATTCACCCCTCCACTTT. This translates into CSVMDTNSNSPLHF.

The V call is TRBV7-3, the J call TRBJ2-1, with TRBD2 identical over 8 bases. Germline V gene data show CDR1 as SGHTA and CDR2 as FQGTGA. J gave up 7 bases and V 0 bases, and 5 bases lay outside the gene matches. The CDR3 is 15 residues long. The CDR3 DNA is TGTGCCAGCAGCTTAACTAGGACTAGCAGTAATGAGCAGTTCTTC. Translating gives CASSLTRTSSNEQFF.

CDR3 DNA: TGTGCCAGCAGCCAAGTCCTAGGCGACTCCTACGAGCAGTACTTC. Protein product: CASSQVLGDSYEQYF. The genes are TRBV4-2 and TRBJ2-7; unclear D gene. The length of the CDR3 is 15 residues. Per the germline V gene, CDR1 is LGHNA and CDR2 is YNFKEQ. Trimming took 1 base from V and 0 from J, leaving 10 bases between them.

CDR3 amino acids: CASSELSYGYTF. The CDR3 DNA reads as TGTGCCAGCAGTGAATTGAGCTATGGCTACACCTTC. J is TRBJ1-2 and V is TRBV25-1, with D hard to call. The CDR3 consists of 12 residues. The germline gives CDR1 MGHDK, CDR2 SYGVNS. V was trimmed by 1 base and J by 4 bases, leaving 4 bases between them.

The chain recombines TRBV30 with TRBJ1-3; D is undetermined. V was trimmed by 4 bases and J by 7 bases, leaving 11 bases between them. The CDR3 contains 12 residues. Per the germline V gene, CDR1 is GTSNPN and CDR2 is SVGIG (reference sequence). This CDR3 reads CAWKGLGNTIYF. The CDR3 DNA follows: TGTGCCTGGAAAGGGTTGGGGAACACCATATATTTT.

The chain combines TRBV21-1 with TRBJ2-2; the table assigns TRBD2, which was not confirmed against the DNA. TRBV21-1 counts as a pseudogene. The CDR3 sequence is 17 residues long. CDR3 in amino acids: CASTHTPSGDETGELFF. The DNA of the CDR3 is TGTGCCAGCACCCATACGCCGTCGGGAGACGAAACCGGGGAGCTGTTTTTT.

The chain links TRBV28 to TRBJ1-2; weak D call: TRBD1 (5 bases). Trimming removed 5 bases from V and 3 bases from J, with 16 bases in between. Per the germline V gene, CDR1 is MDHEN and CDR2 is SYDVKM. This CDR3 contains 15 residues. The CDR3 coding sequence is TGTGCCAGCAGTCTCCGTAGACAGTTACACTATGGCTACACCTTC. This gives the protein CASSLRRQLHYGYTF.

This clone occurred once. The CDR3 loop is CASSELGGLGYTF. CDR3 bases: TGTGCCAGCAGCGAGTTGGGGGGGCTCGGCTACACCTTC. V is TRBV6-1 and J is TRBJ1-2, with TRBD1 as a possible D gene (6 bases). Trimming removed 6 bases from V and 8 bases from J, with 16 bases in between. The CDR3 is made up of 13 amino acids. Germline CDR1 is MNHNS and CDR2 is SASEGT.

The V call is TRBV5-1, the J call TRBJ2-7, with 9 positions matching TRBD2. This CDR3 has 15 amino acids. Germline values: CDR1 SGHRS, CDR2 YFSETQ. Losses at the gene ends were 0 bases for V and 1 base for J; bases not matched to a gene: 2. In DNA form, the CDR3 reads TGCGCCAGCAGCTTGGCGCGGGAGGGATCCTACGAGCAGTACTTC. It translates to CASSLAREGSYEQYF. The full variable domain, in which reference TRBV5-1 and TRBJ2-7 provide the parts outside the CDR3, is KAGVTQTPRYLIKTRGQQVTLSCSPISGHRSVSWYQQTPGQGLQFLFEYFSETQRNKGNFPGRFSGRQFSNSRSEMNVSTLELGDSALYLCASSLAREGSYEQYFGPGTRLTVT.

This sequence joins TRBV10-3 and TRBJ2-1, with 7 bases that match TRBD1. Losses at the gene ends were 6 bases for V and 8 bases for J; bases not matched to a gene: 10. CDR3 length equals 14 residues. The germline V gene has CDR1 ENHRY and CDR2 SYGVKD. CDR3 loop: CAISPGQRTDEQFF. For the CDR3, the DNA is TGTGCCATCAGCCCGGGACAGAGGACGGATGAGCAGTTCTTC.

This clone came up once. This sequence joins TRBV2 and TRBJ2-7; TRBD1 agrees at 8 bases. This CDR3 is built from 14 residues. Looked up from germline, CDR1 is SNHLY and CDR2 is FYNNEI. V shed 6 bases and J 3 bases; nucleotides not matched to a gene: 7. In nucleotides, the CDR3 is TGTGCCAGCAGCGAGGGGACAGGAATCTACGAGCAGTACTTC. Translating gives CASSEGTGIYEQYF.

In this sample, this clone turned up once. Other DNA variants within this sample encode the same CDR3. The chain recombines TRBV28 with TRBJ1-1; maybe TRBD1 (5 bases). V was pared by 6 bases and J by 0 bases, with 14 bases between. CDR1 is MDHEN and CDR2 is SYDVKM in the germline V gene. The CDR3 runs 15 residues. The CDR3 coding sequence is TGTGCCAGCAGCCCACCGGGACCCTTGAACACTGAAGCTTTCTTT. It is translated as CASSPPGPLNTEAFF.

This chain connects TRBV19 to TRBJ2-3, with a possible D match to TRBD2 (6 bases). This CDR3 is 12 amino acids long. Germline loops: CDR1 LNHDA, CDR2 SQIVND (reference sequence). V was shortened by 6 bases and J by 9 bases, with 13 bases between the two germline ends. The CDR3 here is CASSTPGDTQYF. For the CDR3, the DNA is TGTGCCAGTAGCACTCCGGGAGACACGCAGTATTTT. The full variable domain, with the rest looked up from reference TRBV19 and TRBJ2-3, is DGGITQSPKYLFRKEGQNVTLSCEQNLNHDAMYWYRQDPGQGLRLIYYSQIVNDFQKGDIAEGYSVSREKKESFPLTVTSAQKNPTAFYLCASSTPGDTQYFGPGTRLTVL.

The J gene is TRBJ2-3, the V gene TRBV11-3, with TRBD1 as a possible D gene (5 bases). Trimming left V 1 base short and J 1 base short, with 6 bases between. This CDR3 has 14 residues. Looked up from germline, CDR1 is SGHNT and CDR2 is YENEEA. DNA of the CDR3: TGTGCCAGCAGCTTAGGACAGCGCACAGATACGCAGTATTTT. Translated, it gives CASSLGQRTDTQYF.